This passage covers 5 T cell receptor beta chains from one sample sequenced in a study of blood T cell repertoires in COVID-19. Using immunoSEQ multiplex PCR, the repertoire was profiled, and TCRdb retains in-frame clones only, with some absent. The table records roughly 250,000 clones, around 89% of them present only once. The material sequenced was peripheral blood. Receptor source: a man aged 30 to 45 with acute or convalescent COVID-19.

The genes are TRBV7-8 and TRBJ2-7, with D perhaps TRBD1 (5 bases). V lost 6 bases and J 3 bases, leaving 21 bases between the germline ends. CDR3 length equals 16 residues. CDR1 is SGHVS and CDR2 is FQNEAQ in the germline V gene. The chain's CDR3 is CASSLSLGARGYEQYF. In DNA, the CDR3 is TGTGCCAGCAGTCTTAGCTTAGGGGCGCGTGGCTACGAGCAGTACTTC.

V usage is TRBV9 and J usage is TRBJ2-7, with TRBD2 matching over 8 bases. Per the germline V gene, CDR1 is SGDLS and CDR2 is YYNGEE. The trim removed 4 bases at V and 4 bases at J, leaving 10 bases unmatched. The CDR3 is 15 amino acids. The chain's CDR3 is CASSPRPGLAYEQYF. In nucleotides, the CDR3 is TGTGCCAGCAGCCCGAGACCCGGACTAGCTTACGAGCAGTACTTC. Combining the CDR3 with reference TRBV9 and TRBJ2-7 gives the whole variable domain DSGVTQTPKHLITATGQRVTLRCSPRSGDLSVYWYQQSLDQGLQFLIQYYNGEERAKGNILERFSAQQFPDLHSELNLSSLELGDSALYFCASSPRPGLAYEQYFGPGTRLTVT.

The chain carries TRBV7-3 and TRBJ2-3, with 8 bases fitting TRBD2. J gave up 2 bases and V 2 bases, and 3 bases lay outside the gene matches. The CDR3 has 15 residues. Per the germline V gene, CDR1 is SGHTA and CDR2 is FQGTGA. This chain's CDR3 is CASSLGLAYTDTQYF. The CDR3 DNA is TGTGCCAGCAGCTTAGGACTAGCCTACACAGATACGCAGTATTTT.

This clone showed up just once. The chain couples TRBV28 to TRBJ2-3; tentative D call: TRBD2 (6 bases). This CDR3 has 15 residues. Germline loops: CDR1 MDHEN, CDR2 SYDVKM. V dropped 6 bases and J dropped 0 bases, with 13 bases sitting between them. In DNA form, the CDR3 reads TGTGCCAGCAGCCCGACTAGTTTCAGCACAGATACGCAGTATTTT. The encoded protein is CASSPTSFSTDTQYF.

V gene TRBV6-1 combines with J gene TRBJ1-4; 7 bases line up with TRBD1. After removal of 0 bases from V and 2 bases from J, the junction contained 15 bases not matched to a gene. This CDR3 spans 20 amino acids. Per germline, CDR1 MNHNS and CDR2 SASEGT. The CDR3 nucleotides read TGTGCCAGCAGTGAAGCAACCCAAGGTAGGGGGCGGGTGACTAATGAAAAACTGTTTTTT. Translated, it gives CASSEATQGRGRVTNEKLFF.